Shown below are 28 T cell receptor beta chains from a single sample sequenced in a study of blood T cell repertoires in COVID-19. Here immunoSEQ multiplex PCR was the method, and the copy in TCRdb shows in-frame clones only, minus some. Among about 97,000 clones listed, more than 75% were seen once. Sequenced: peripheral blood. All receptors come from a human donor in a cohort sampled during active COVID-19.

This clone was found once. This chain connects TRBV28 to TRBJ1-4; tentative D call: TRBD1 (6 bases). Per germline, CDR1 MDHEN and CDR2 SYDVKM. The CDR3 is made up of 11 amino acids. The germline V and J ends were trimmed by 10 bases and 8 bases, with 11 bases remaining between them. The CDR3 DNA reads TGTGCCACAGGGGAAGGGGAAAAACTGTTTTTT. The encoded protein is CATGEGEKLFF.

As concerns this clone: Other nucleotide sequences from this sample produce the same CDR3. The rearrangement links TRBV6-6 to TRBJ2-5; D not resolved. Trimming stripped 0 bases from V and 1 base from J, with 9 bases between. This CDR3 has 15 residues. Germline V gene sequence: CDR1 MNHNY, CDR2 SVGAGI (reference sequence). The CDR3 region has the DNA TGTGCCAGCAGTTACTCTGGCGGTGGCCAAGAGACCCAGTACTTC. It yields the protein CASSYSGGGQETQYF.

The chain is built from TRBV19 and TRBJ1-2, with 7 bases lining up with TRBD1. CDR1 is LNHDA, CDR2 SQIVND, per germline (reference sequence). The trim removed 7 bases at V and 2 bases at J, leaving 4 bases unmatched. This CDR3 comprises 13 residues. CDR3: CASTQTGNYGYTF. Here the CDR3 DNA reads TGTGCCAGTACCCAGACAGGGAACTATGGCTACACCTTC.

The rearrangement links TRBV6-5 to TRBJ1-5; no clear D gene. Trimming took 5 bases from V and 0 from J, leaving 5 bases between them. Germline V gene sequence: CDR1 MNHEY, CDR2 SVGAGI. The CDR3 consists of 13 residues. As DNA, the CDR3 is TGTGCCAGCAGTCTAAATAGCAATCAGCCCCAGCATTTT. Translated: CASSLNSNQPQHF.

V is TRBV12-3 or TRBV12-4 and J is TRBJ1-1; D ambiguous. The V end was cut by 7 bases, the J end by 4 bases, with 10 bases between. CDR3 length: 12 residues. The DNA for the CDR3 is TGTGCCAGCAATGGAGGTGTCACTGAAGCTTTCTTT. Amino acids: CASNGGVTEAFF.

The CDR3 loop reads CASSNPRGVSMNTEAFF. As DNA, the CDR3 is TGTGCCAGTAGTAATCCCCGCGGGGTTTCTATGAACACTGAAGCTTTCTTT. V usage is TRBV19 and J usage is TRBJ1-1; D unclear. This CDR3 region has 17 residues. With 4 bases removed from V and 0 bases from J, the gap between germline ends came to 18 bases. Looked up from germline, CDR1 is LNHDA and CDR2 is SQIVND (reference sequence).

The rearrangement uses TRBV5-6 and TRBJ1-1; 11 positions match TRBD1. The J segment lost 1 base and the V segment lost 5 bases, leaving 4 bases of the junction unmatched. This CDR3 has 15 residues. Germline V CDR1 and CDR2: SGHDT, YYEEEE. As DNA, the CDR3 is TGTGCCAGCAGTCGGACAGGGGGCGCGAACACTGAAGCTTTCTTT. It codes for CASSRTGGANTEAFF.

J is TRBJ1-1 and V is TRBV7-8; perhaps TRBD1 as D (5 bases). V was clipped by 3 bases and J by 3 bases, with 14 bases between them. The CDR3 consists of 15 residues. Per germline, CDR1 SGHVS and CDR2 FQNEAQ. The CDR3 DNA reads TGTGCCAGCAGCTTTTGGACAAGGTGGGACACTGAAGCTTTCTTT. Its protein product is CASSFWTRWDTEAFF.

The gene calls are TRBV12-3 or TRBV12-4 and TRBJ1-3; D gene unclear. The V and J ends lost 3 bases and 4 bases respectively, with 7 bases between them. The CDR3 loop spans 13 amino acids. CDR3 DNA sequence: TGTGCCAGCAGTTTGCCACGGGGAAACACCATATATTTT. This encodes CASSLPRGNTIYF.

The rearrangement joins TRBV5-1 to TRBJ2-3; D may be TRBD1 (8 bases). Deletions cut 4 bases from V and 3 bases from J, with 21 bases between. The CDR3 is 17 residues long. Per germline, CDR1 SGHRS and CDR2 YFSETQ. The CDR3: CASSPGQGGFRTDTQYF. The CDR3, as DNA: TGCGCCAGCAGCCCAGGACAGGGAGGGTTTCGGACAGATACGCAGTATTTT. The full variable domain, in which reference TRBV5-1 and TRBJ2-3 provide the parts outside the CDR3, is KAGVTQTPRYLIKTRGQQVTLSCSPISGHRSVSWYQQTPGQGLQFLFEYFSETQRNKGNFPGRFSGRQFSNSRSEMNVSTLELGDSALYLCASSPGQGGFRTDTQYFGPGTRLTVL.

This clone occurred once. J is TRBJ2-2 and V is TRBV19; 10 nucleotides line up with TRBD2. CDR1 and CDR2 (germline): LNHDA, SQIVND (reference sequence). The trim removed 8 bases at V and 0 bases at J, leaving 9 bases unmatched. CDR3 size: 17 residues. CDR3 sequence: CASQDYSGRTNTGELFF. Here the CDR3 DNA reads TGTGCCAGTCAAGACTATAGCGGGAGGACGAACACCGGGGAGCTGTTTTTT.

This rearrangement joins TRBV4-3 to TRBJ1-1; D may be TRBD1 (5 bases). CDR3 size: 13 residues. Germline loops: CDR1 LGHNA, CDR2 YSLEER. The V gene lost 0 bases and the J gene lost 8 bases, with 10 bases spanning the gap. CDR3 amino acids: CASSQDTGREAFF. For the CDR3, the DNA is TGCGCCAGCAGCCAAGATACAGGCCGAGAAGCTTTCTTT.

This clone was seen only once. The gene calls are TRBV7-9 and TRBJ1-1; 8 positions agree with TRBD1. This CDR3 has 15 residues. Germline V gives CDR1 SEHNR, CDR2 FQNEAQ (reference sequence). Losses at the gene ends were 5 bases for V and 0 bases for J; bases not matched to a gene: 5. The DNA of the CDR3 is TGTGCCAGCAGCACCAGGACAGGGATGAACACTGAAGCTTTCTTT. It yields the protein CASSTRTGMNTEAFF.

This chain uses TRBV29-1 with TRBJ1-4; 8 positions match TRBD1. This CDR3 is 13 amino acids long. The germline V gene has CDR1 SQVTM and CDR2 ANQGSEA. V lost 6 bases, J lost 2 bases, and 2 bases stayed unmatched. CDR3 nucleotides: TGCAGCGTAAACAGGGGGACTAATGAAAAACTGTTTTTT. It specifies CSVNRGTNEKLFF.

The chain joins TRBV27 to TRBJ1-3; D might be TRBD1 (6 bases). CDR3 size: 14 residues. Trimming pared 6 bases from V and 2 bases from J, leaving 11 bases between. From germline, CDR1 is MNHEY and CDR2 SMNVEV (reference sequence). The CDR3 spells CASSSWGPGNTIYF. The DNA for the CDR3 is TGTGCCAGCAGCTCATGGGGGCCTGGAAACACCATATATTTT.

The gene calls are TRBV4-1 and TRBJ2-1; 10 nucleotides agree with TRBD1. The CDR3 runs 16 residues. V trimming: 6 bases; J trimming: 9 bases; junction bases outside the gene matches: 14. Per the germline V gene, CDR1 is MGHRA and CDR2 is YSYEKL. The CDR3, as DNA: TGCGCCAGCAGTCACAGTGGACAGGGGGTTTCAGGTGAGCAGTTCTTC. It codes for CASSHSGQGVSGEQFF.

The J gene is TRBJ1-2, the V gene TRBV5-4; the match to TRBD1 covers 7 bases. Per the germline V gene, CDR1 is SGHNT and CDR2 is YYREEE (reference sequence). The CDR3 has 12 residues. Trimming at V came to 7 bases and at J to 12 bases, leaving 12 bases not matched to a gene. The CDR3 protein is CASLGQDGGDTF. CDR3 in DNA: TGTGCCAGCCTAGGACAGGACGGGGGAGACACCTTC.

V usage is TRBV6-4 and J usage is TRBJ2-1, with 10 nucleotides matching TRBD2. Germline-derived CDR1 and CDR2 are MRHNA and SNTAGT. The junction had 10 bases not matched to a gene; V was cut back by 5 bases and J by 6 bases. The length of the CDR3 is 16 residues. CDR3 nucleotides: TGTGCCAGCAGTCGCCGGTCCCTAGCGGGGGCCAATGAGCAGTTCTTC. Residues: CASSRRSLAGANEQFF.

The gene calls are TRBV12-5 and TRBJ2-5, with D possibly matching TRBD2 (6 bases). This CDR3 is built from 16 residues. Germline lookup yields CDR1 LGHNT and CDR2 FRNRAP. Trimming cost V 2 bases and J 3 bases, with 16 bases left between them. The chain's CDR3 is CASGLNPRDSEETQYF. CDR3 DNA sequence: TGTGCTAGTGGTTTGAACCCTAGGGACTCGGAAGAGACCCAGTACTTC.

V usage is TRBV3-1 (or the pseudogene TRBV3-2) and J usage is TRBJ1-1; TRBD1 agrees at 8 bases. With 6 bases clipped from V and 6 bases from J, the junction kept 9 bases outside the gene matches. Germline loops: CDR1 LGHDT, CDR2 YNNKEL (reference sequence). This CDR3 is 14 amino acids long. DNA of the CDR3: TGTGCCAGCAGGGATAACAGGGGGTGGTCTGAAGCTTTCTTT. It yields the protein CASRDNRGWSEAFF.

The DNA for the CDR3 is TGTGCCAGTAGTCGGTTCGGGGAGCTGTTTTTT. It codes for CASSRFGELFF. The V and J genes are TRBV27 and TRBJ2-2, with no clear D. Germline V gives CDR1 MNHEY, CDR2 SMNVEV (reference sequence). The V gene lost 9 bases and the J gene lost 7 bases, with 9 bases spanning the gap. The CDR3 is 11 amino acids.

The genes are TRBV9 and TRBJ1-2; 10 bases line up with TRBD1. This CDR3 contains 13 residues. With 3 bases clipped from V and 7 bases from J, the junction kept 3 bases outside the gene matches. CDR1 and CDR2 from the germline V gene are SGDLS and YYNGEE. The CDR3 sequence: CASSGDRGGGYTF. The CDR3 nucleotides read TGTGCCAGCAGCGGGGACAGGGGAGGTGGCTACACCTTC.

This clone occurred once. The chain has TRBV2 and TRBJ2-7; 11 bases are a match to TRBD1. V dropped 5 bases and J dropped 3; count of bases not matched to a gene: 9. Germline V gene data show CDR1 as SNHLY and CDR2 as FYNNEI. This CDR3 contains 16 residues. This chain's CDR3 is CASSPGQGANGYEQYF. Written as DNA, the CDR3 is TGTGCCAGCAGTCCCGGACAGGGGGCGAATGGCTACGAGCAGTACTTC.

The chain couples TRBV5-8 to TRBJ2-5; maybe TRBD1 (6 bases). CDR1 SGHTS and CDR2 YDEGEE come from the germline V gene. The CDR3 contains 14 residues. V was trimmed by 3 bases and J by 1 base, leaving 10 bases between them. This CDR3 reads CASSWDTSQETQYF. The CDR3 DNA is TGTGCCAGCAGCTGGGACACCTCCCAAGAGACCCAGTACTTC.

The genes are TRBV27 and TRBJ1-3; D is uncertain. Germline V gene data show CDR1 as MNHEY and CDR2 as SMNVEV (reference sequence). Trimming cost V 0 bases and J 8 bases, with 8 bases left between them. The CDR3 totals 13 residues. CDR3 nucleotides: TGTGCCAGCAGTTTATCGGGGAGAGACACCATATATTTT. This translates into CASSLSGRDTIYF.

J is TRBJ2-7 and V is TRBV7-9, with D tentatively TRBD1 (6 bases). Germline-derived CDR1 and CDR2 are SEHNR and FQNEAQ (reference sequence). The CDR3 runs to 16 residues. Trimming took 4 bases from V and 4 from J, leaving 20 bases between them. The CDR3: CASSSQLGAVQYEQYF. CDR3 nucleotide sequence: TGTGCCAGCAGCTCGCAGTTGGGGGCGGTCCAGTACGAGCAGTACTTC.

The genes are TRBV6-2 or TRBV6-3 and TRBJ2-1; 8 bases are a match to TRBD1. The germline CDR1 and CDR2 sequences are MNHEY and SVGEGT. The CDR3 is 17 residues long. V shed 4 bases, J shed 3 bases, and the junction held 11 bases outside the gene matches. CDR3 nucleotide sequence: TGTGCCAGCAGTTCGGGGCGGGGACAGGCGAACTACAATGAGCAGTTCTTC. Its translation: CASSSGRGQANYNEQFF.

The chain joins TRBV5-1 to TRBJ1-4, with 8 bases lining up with TRBD1. CDR1 is SGHRS and CDR2 is YFSETQ in the germline V gene. The CDR3 contains 14 residues. The V and J ends lost 4 bases and 4 bases, in that order; junction bases with no gene match: 3. This chain's CDR3 is CASSPTGDNEKLFF. CDR3 bases: TGCGCCAGCAGCCCGACAGGGGATAATGAAAAACTGTTTTTT.